A selection of T cell receptor beta chains follows, all from one sample in a study of T cell repertoires in cytomegalovirus infection. Each CDR3 protein is one row after TCRdb ran MiXCR on the reads. The table lists around 450,000 distinct CDR3 sequences, roughly 30% of them singletons. What was sequenced was PBMCs. The source of these receptors is a human donor in good health (CMV status not recorded). Some clones in this sample may be carry-over from other donors' samples. Both conserved end residues are part of each CDR3. A D gene is named only where the DNA matches it firmly. For some rows the clone size is stated as once, few or many, or as a class when expanded; others skip it.

d_call	clone_size	j_call	cdr3_length	v_call	cdr3_nt	cdr3_aa
.	few	TRBJ1-1	12	TRBV7-9	TGTGCCAGCGGGACGAAAGTTGGTGAAGCTTTCTTT	CASGTKVGEAFF
.	.	TRBJ2-7	13	TRBV5-1	TGCGCCAGCTCGCCCGCGGTTACCTACGAGCAGTACTTC	CASSPAVTYEQYF
.	.	TRBJ2-3	16	TRBV20-1	TGCAGTGCTAGTTCGCTTGGGCCCCGGGGCACAGATACGCAGTATTTT	CSASSLGPRGTDTQYF
.	.	TRBJ1-5	15	TRBV20-1	TGCAGTGCTATATATCCGGGAGTTAGCAATCAGCCCCAGCATTTT	CSAIYPGVSNQPQHF
TRBD1	few	TRBJ1-1	20	TRBV11-2	TGTGCCAGCAGCTTAAACTTCCCGGACAGGGATACCGGGGGGAACACTGAAGCTTTCTTT	CASSLNFPDRDTGGNTEAFF
.	few	TRBJ2-3	16	TRBV24-1	TGTGCCACCAGCTCCCCCGGGACACACAACACAGATACGCAGTATTTT	CATSSPGTHNTDTQYF
.	.	TRBJ2-2	15	TRBV28	TGTGCCAGCATTAGCGAACAGCTAAACACCGGGGAGCTGTTTTTT	CASISEQLNTGELFF
TRBD1	many	TRBJ2-7	18	TRBV7-6	TGTGCCAGCAGCTTAGGGTTGTACGGGACAGCGGAAGAGAGCGAGCAGTACTTC	CASSLGLYGTAEESEQYF
.	many	TRBJ1-5	15	TRBV12-3/TRBV12-4	TGTGCCAGCAGTCGACCCCCGGGATTCAATCAGCCCCAGCATTTT	CASSRPPGFNQPQHF
.	few	TRBJ2-1	14	TRBV7-9	TGTGCCAGCAGCCCCCGGACCAAATACAATGAGCAGTTCTTC	CASSPRTKYNEQFF
TRBD2	many	TRBJ2-1	15	TRBV6-1	TGTGCCAGCAGTGAAACTAGCGGGGGGGCCATTGAGCAGTTCTTC	CASSETSGGAIEQFF
.	.	TRBJ1-4	13	TRBV5-6	TGTGCCAGCAGCTTGTCGTCCGGGTCTAAACTGTTTTTT	CASSLSSGSKLFF
.	.	TRBJ2-7	13	TRBV3-1	TGTGCCAGCAGCCAAATGGGTTTGGACGAGCAGTACTTC	CASSQMGLDEQYF
.	many	TRBJ1-1	16	TRBV7-9	TGTGCCAGCAGCTTATCAACAGTACCCATGAACACTGAAGCTTTCTTT	CASSLSTVPMNTEAFF
.	few	TRBJ2-7	15	TRBV5-1	TGCGCCAGCAGTGCTGACACCGGAGGGCTCTCCGAGCAGTACTTC	CASSADTGGLSEQYF
.	.	TRBJ2-2	13	TRBV7-9	TGTGCCACCTCGGCCTGGCCTGACGGGGAGCTGTTTTTT	CATSAWPDGELFF
.	few	TRBJ2-1	16	TRBV9	TGTGCCAGCAGTCACGGACTATCTTATCAGTCAGGTGAGCAGTTCTTC	CASSHGLSYQSGEQFF
.	.	TRBJ1-6	15	TRBV7-3	TGTGCCAGCAGCTTAAGGGGCAGTCTAAATTCACCCCTCCACTTT	CASSLRGSLNSPLHF
.	.	TRBJ1-6	13	TRBV28	TGTGCCAGCAAGCGATTCTATAATTCACCCCTCCACTTT	CASKRFYNSPLHF
.	.	TRBJ1-5	17	TRBV20-1	TGCAGTGCTAGAGATTACAGGGCGGATGTTAGCAATCAGCCCCAGCATTTT	CSARDYRADVSNQPQHF
TRBD1	.	TRBJ2-5	17	TRBV10-3	TGTGCCATCAGTGAGTCGGCGGGACAGGGTTATGGAGAGACCCAGTACTTC	CAISESAGQGYGETQYF